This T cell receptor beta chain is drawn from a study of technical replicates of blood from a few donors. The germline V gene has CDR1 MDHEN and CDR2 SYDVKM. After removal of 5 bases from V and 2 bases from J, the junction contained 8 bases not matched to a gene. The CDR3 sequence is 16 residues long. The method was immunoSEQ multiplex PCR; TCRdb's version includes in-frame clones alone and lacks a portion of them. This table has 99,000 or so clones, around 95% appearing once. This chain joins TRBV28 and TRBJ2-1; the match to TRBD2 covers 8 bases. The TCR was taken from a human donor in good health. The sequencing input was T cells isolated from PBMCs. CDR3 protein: CASSATTGLAYNEQFF. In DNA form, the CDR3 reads TGTGCCAGCAGTGCCACCACGGGACTAGCCTACAATGAGCAGTTCTTC.